The present TCR beta chain was sequenced within a study of beta chain features in type 1 diabetes. Study information: Age, gender and cell yields were alike across patients and healthy donors.

Regarding the study as a whole: Shortening of TCRB CDR3s, moderate but significant, appeared in all four CD4+ subsets of Type 1 diabetes patients.

To note about this clone: What it recognizes is unknown.

Germline V gene data show CDR1 as LGHNA and CDR2 as YSLEER. The CDR3 loop spans 15 amino acids. V was pared by 0 bases and J by 7 bases, with 6 bases of the junction left unmatched. Sorted CD4+ subsets: naive, central memory, regulatory, stem cell-like memory (CD45RO/CCR7/CD25/CD127/CD95/CD27 panel). Sorting gave populations that all exceeded 98% purity. Expressed TCRB transcripts got sequenced, as all isolated RNA was reverse transcribed. Clones were sequenced by immunoSEQ multiplex PCR, and TCRdb holds only the in-frame ones, with some missing. The data hold 300,000 to 400,000 clones, with 10% to 15% observed a single time.

This chain connects TRBV4-3 to TRBJ2-1; 7 bases match TRBD2. The TCR sequence derives from a man younger than 35 in good health. The source material was naive CD4+ T cells from blood. CDR3 coding DNA: TGCGCCAGCAGCCAAGAAGCGGGAATGGTTAATGAGCAGTTCTTC. Its protein is CASSQEAGMVNEQFF.